This paragraph covers one T cell receptor beta chain sequence. Antigen specificity is unknown. The data were taken from a study of shared clonotypes between healthy human individuals. General study points: Shared across a few donors were roughly 4.8% of the naive CD4 clonotypes.

TCRdb's copy holds only in-frame clones and misses some; the assay was immunoSEQ multiplex PCR. Here the sample spans fewer than 1.4 million clones, about 80% being singletons. The sequenced sample consisted of memory CD4+ T cells from PBMCs. The subset denotes: CD45RA-negative fraction. This receptor was obtained from a man between 18 and 29 years old in good health. Some clones in this sample may be carry-over from other donors' samples.

CDR3 coding DNA: TGTGCCAGCAGCAAGGGACTAGCGTACTCCTACGAGCAGTACTTC. This encodes CASSKGLAYSYEQYF. V is TRBV7-2 and J is TRBJ2-5, with 10 bases lining up with TRBD2. The DNA end favors TRBJ2-7, so the J call may be wrong. The CDR3 has 15 amino acids. Germline V gene data show CDR1 as SGHTA and CDR2 as FQGNSA.